The subject of this entry is one T cell receptor beta chain. Its antigen remains undetermined. One base away there is no much larger clone; base qualities are not given. Genomic DNA was used as template for profiling of TCR beta VDJ combinations and CDR3 sequences. An Illumina HiSeq 2000 was used for TCR repertoire sequencing. The source study handled its data this way. Repertoires were assessed using TRBV/TRBJ rearrangement plots, CDR3 size and DJ length profiles, and Simpson's diversity index. The most abundant DNA sequence in the deep sequencing data was defined as the immunodominant clone. CDR3 amino acid sequences were screened for sharing across subjects and were compared with published repertoires and the VDJdb database. Starting from the raw public reads, TCRdb applied fastp trimming at Q25, assembled clones with MiXCR and retained in-frame beta chains. Identical CDR3 proteins give one entry, which carries the most common genes and DNA. Clone size and V and J calls follow TCRdb, not the original study. Within this sample are over 200,000 distinct CDR3 sequences, with 61% of them counted one time only. The ten largest clones represent 25% to 35% of the sample.

These data belong to a study of CD8+CD57+ T cells in acquired aplastic anemia (dated by TCRdb to the late 2010s). With respect to the entire study: On average, sorted CD4+ and CD8+ cells yielded 3 to 4 ug of extracted DNA, with a range of 0.2 to 27.4 ug. For healthy donor samples, the average read count was about 10 million for CD4+ cells and 11.0 million for CD8+ cells.

What the research found in general, with its limitations: Roughly 30 CD8+ CDR3 sequences were shared between patients and controls but appeared highly expressed in patients and within their immunodominant clones. Patients and healthy controls showed no significant difference in CD8+ Simpson's diversity (P=0.060).

TCR repertoires of sorted CD4+ and CD8+ blood T cells from severe aplastic anemia patients and healthy subjects were deep-sequenced in the study. Ficoll-Paque density gradient centrifugation was used to isolate peripheral blood mononuclear cells. Before DNA extraction, CD4+ and CD8+ T cells were sorted with FACS or magnetic beads. The sequenced material came from sorted CD4+, CD8+, or CD8+CD57+ T cells (not recorded which) from PBMCs. The receptor's source is a human donor in good health.

The CDR3 region has the sequence CASSLGQPSSGNTIYF. The sequence in DNA is TGTGCCAGCAGTTTAGGACAGCCGAGCTCTGGAAACACCATATATTTT. The rearranged chain carries TRBV6-5 and TRBJ1-3; the D gene is perhaps TRBD1, on 6 matching bases. The CDR3 runs 16 residues from the cysteine to the phenylalanine. Just the 48-base CDR3 DNA is kept, in frame starting at base 1. V loses 4 bases of germline sequence and J loses 0 bases, and the interval between the two ends is 13 bases. The germline V gene yields MNHEY for CDR1 and SVGAGI for CDR2.